This T cell receptor beta chain was sequenced for a study of identical twins. V was pared by 3 bases and J by 12 bases, with 10 bases of the junction left unmatched. Germline V CDR1 and CDR2: DFQATT, SNEGSKA (reference sequence). CDR3 length: 13 residues. A universal primer site came from template switching; cDNA carried unique molecular identifiers. TCRdb called the 5' RACE reads again in MiXCR, with one record for every CDR3 protein. The sample has hundreds of thousands of distinct CDR3 sequences; 7.5% are singletons. There are a few counts of this clonotype. Its antigen is unknown. General study results and limits: Models underestimated how often monozygotic twins shared out-of-frame TCR alpha.

These sequences were also reported in another study, on yellow fever vaccine responses in identical twins.

The sequencing input was CD8+ T cells sorted from blood. This chain uses TRBV20-1 with TRBJ2-1; TRBD2 matches at 8 bases. The sequence derives from a woman between 18 and 29 years old in good health. As DNA, the CDR3 is TGCAGTGCTAGGGGACTAGACGATATTGGGCAGTTCTTC. Its translation is CSARGLDDIGQFF.